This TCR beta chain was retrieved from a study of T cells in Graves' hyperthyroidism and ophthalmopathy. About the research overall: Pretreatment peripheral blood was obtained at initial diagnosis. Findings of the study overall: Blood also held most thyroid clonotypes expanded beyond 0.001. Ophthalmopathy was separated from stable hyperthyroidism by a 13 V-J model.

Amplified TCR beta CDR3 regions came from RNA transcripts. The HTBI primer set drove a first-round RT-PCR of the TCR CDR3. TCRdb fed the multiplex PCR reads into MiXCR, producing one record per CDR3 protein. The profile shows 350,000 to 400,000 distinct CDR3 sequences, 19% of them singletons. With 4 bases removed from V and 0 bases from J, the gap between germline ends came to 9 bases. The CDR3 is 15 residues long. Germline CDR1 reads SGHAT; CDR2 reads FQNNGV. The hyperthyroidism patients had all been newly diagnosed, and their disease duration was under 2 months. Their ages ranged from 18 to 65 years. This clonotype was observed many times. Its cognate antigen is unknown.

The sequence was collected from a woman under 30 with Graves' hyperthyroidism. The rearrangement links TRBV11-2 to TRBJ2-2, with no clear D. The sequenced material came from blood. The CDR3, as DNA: TGTGCCAGCAGCTCTGTTGGGTCGAACACCGGGGAGCTGTTTTTT. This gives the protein CASSSVGSNTGELFF.